This T cell receptor beta chain was sequenced for a study of beta chain features in type 1 diabetes. General study points: Still unanswered here is whether HLA type influences TCRB rearrangement. High TCR expression in some cells could lead to their over-representation in cDNA sequencing. A moderate, significant TCRB CDR3 shortening appeared in type 1 diabetes across four CD4+ subsets.

The CDR3 runs to 16 residues. Per the germline V gene, CDR1 is MNHEY and CDR2 is SVGAGI. The trim removed 4 bases at V and 7 bases at J, leaving 7 bases unmatched. In its sample, this clone was seen a few times. The antigen remains undetermined. The study reverse transcribed the entire isolated RNA, so it sequenced expressed TCRB transcripts. TCRdb's copy holds only in-frame clones and misses some; the assay was immunoSEQ multiplex PCR. The sample has hundreds of thousands of clones; roughly 15% are singletons. This clonotype was sampled from a man in his late teens or twenties in good health. The sequencing sample was made of naive CD4+ T cells from blood. The V call is TRBV6-5, the J call TRBJ2-5, with 15 positions matching TRBD2. This chain's CDR3 is CASSSGLAGGLGTQYF. DNA of the CDR3: TGTGCCAGCAGTTCCGGACTAGCGGGAGGGCTGGGGACCCAGTACTTC.